These T cell receptor beta chains were read from a single sample in a study of blood T cells in healthy people across ages. TCRdb redid the calling of the 5' RACE reads with MiXCR, one entry per CDR3 protein. Among about 640,000 distinct CDR3 sequences listed, 58% were seen once. Sequenced input: blood. Receptor source: a man in his fifties or sixties in good health. Each CDR3 is given with its conserved first and last residue. The D gene is left open where the match is weak. Size is omitted from some rows. Given values are once, few, many or a class for expanded clones.

clone_size d_call j_call v_call cdr3_aa cdr3_nt
- - TRBJ2-5 TRBV20-1 CSARGPSVYQETQYF TGCAGTGCTAGAGGGCCTAGCGTGTACCAAGAGACCCAGTACTTC
- - TRBJ1-1 TRBV12-3/TRBV12-4 CASSFPWGTEAFF TGTGCCAGTAGCTTCCCGTGGGGTACTGAAGCTTTCTTT
few - TRBJ1-5 TRBV7-9 CASSLVGGGQPQHF TGTGCCAGCAGCTTAGTGGGCGGGGGACAGCCCCAGCATTTT
- TRBD2 TRBJ2-3 TRBV15 CATSRDGGADTQYF TGTGCCACCAGCAGAGATGGGGGGGCAGATACGCAGTATTTT
once - TRBJ2-7 TRBV18 CASSLSSKSQYF TGTGCCAGCTCACTGTCGTCGAAATCCCAGTACTTC
few TRBD1 TRBJ2-7 TRBV7-2 CASSEGTGSGYEQYF TGTGCCAGCAGCGAAGGGACAGGGTCTGGGTACGAGCAGTACTTC
once - TRBJ1-5 TRBV20-1 CSARSPDGNQPQHF TGCAGTGCAAGAAGCCCTGACGGCAATCAGCCCCAGCATTTT
- - TRBJ2-5 TRBV7-2 CASSLDERETQYF TGTGCCAGCAGCCTAGATGAGAGGGAGACCCAGTACTTC
few - TRBJ1-5 TRBV18 CASSPPNSNQPQHF TGTGCCAGCTCACCACCGAATTCCAATCAGCCCCAGCATTTT
- TRBD2 TRBJ2-5 TRBV5-1 CASSSAHSTSGGETQYF TGCGCCAGCAGCTCGGCCCACTCGACTAGCGGGGGAGAGACCCAGTACTTC
few TRBD2 TRBJ2-5 TRBV29-1 CSVEDWGGKETQYF TGCAGCGTTGAAGATTGGGGGGGAAAAGAGACCCAGTACTTC
few TRBD1 TRBJ2-5 TRBV7-9 CASSLVYRGETQYF TGTGCCAGCAGCTTAGTGTACAGGGGAGAGACCCAGTACTTC
few TRBD2 TRBJ2-5 TRBV5-1 CATASVAGSKTQYF TGCGCCACCGCGTCAGTAGCGGGGTCGAAGACCCAGTACTTC
- - TRBJ2-5 TRBV7-2 CASSWGWEETQYF TGTGCCAGCAGCTGGGGTTGGGAAGAGACCCAGTACTTC
- TRBD1 TRBJ1-1 TRBV5-1 CASSLRGDNTEAFF TGCGCCAGCAGCCTCAGGGGGGACAACACTGAAGCTTTCTTT
- - TRBJ2-1 TRBV6-2/TRBV6-3 CASTNPGTQQFF TGTGCCAGCACCAACCCCGGGACTCAGCAGTTCTTC
- - TRBJ2-7 TRBV6-5 CASCYAGSSYEQYF TGTGCCAGCTGTTACGCAGGGAGCTCCTACGAGCAGTACTTC
many - TRBJ2-7 TRBV28 CASSFTQGRDEQYF TGTGCCAGCAGTTTCACACAGGGTAGGGACGAGCAGTACTTC
- - TRBJ1-4 TRBV28 CASSFSGVNEKLFF TGTGCCAGCAGTTTTTCAGGGGTAAATGAAAAACTGTTTTTT
- - TRBJ1-2 TRBV11-2 CASSLTVNGYTF TGTGCCAGCAGCTTGACAGTTAATGGCTACACCTTC
- TRBD1 TRBJ2-7 TRBV6-6 CASSYGTASYEQYF TGTGCCAGCAGTTACGGGACAGCTTCCTACGAGCAGTACTTC
few TRBD1 TRBJ1-2 TRBV6-4 CASSDSGTGGFNGYTF TGTGCCAGCAGTGACTCCGGGACAGGGGGGTTTAATGGCTACACCTTC
- - TRBJ1-4 TRBV4-2 CASSPDRDEKLFF TGTGCCAGCAGCCCGGACAGAGACGAAAAACTGTTTTTT
once - TRBJ2-1 TRBV5-1 CVSSLGPARNEQFF TGCGTCAGCAGCCTAGGCCCCGCCCGGAACGAGCAGTTCTTC
few - TRBJ2-4 TRBV29-1 CSGRLGGNIQYF TGCAGCGGAAGACTCGGGGGCAACATTCAGTACTTC
- - TRBJ2-6 TRBV29-1 CSVDVSGANVLTF TGCAGCGTTGACGTTTCTGGGGCCAACGTCCTGACTTTC
- - TRBJ2-5 TRBV29-1 CSVEGRGGTQYF TGCAGCGTTGAAGGCAGGGGAGGGACCCAGTACTTC
- TRBD2 TRBJ2-1 TRBV5-1 CASSVPGLAGGPAEQFF TGCGCCAGCAGCGTCCCCGGGCTAGCGGGGGGGCCGGCTGAGCAGTTCTTC
- TRBD1 TRBJ2-3 TRBV5-1 CASSLRGQGSGTDTQYF TGCGCCAGCAGCTTGAGGGGACAGGGGAGCGGCACAGATACGCAGTATTTT
- - TRBJ1-2 TRBV7-2 CASSVGGGSYGYTF TGTGCCAGCAGCGTAGGGGGGGGTTCCTATGGCTACACCTTC
- - TRBJ2-3 TRBV2 CASSSTGTQYF TGTGCCAGCAGTTCCACCGGGACGCAGTATTTT